Each of the 31 T cell receptor beta chains below was sequenced from the same sample in a study of human T cells and chemical hapten exposure. TCRdb fed the RACE reads into MiXCR, producing one record per CDR3 protein. Among around 130,000 distinct CDR3 sequences listed, approximately 10% were seen once. The time point: patch test 3, about 24 weeks after DPC sensitization. This sample's treatment: therapeutic diphenylcyclopropenone sensitization with weekly scalp DPC. The material was whole blood, obtained in connection with sensitization to the hapten diphenylcyclopropenone (DPC). The receptors were sampled from a woman between 50 and 59 years old with alopecia areata. Some clones in this sample may be carry-over from other donors' samples.

The chain uses TRBV20-1 and TRBJ2-1, with 8 bases that match TRBD2. V gave up 3 bases and J gave up 8 bases; unmatched junction bases: 9. CDR1 is DFQATT and CDR2 is SNEGSKA in the germline V gene (reference sequence). The CDR3 spans 14 residues. CDR3 loop: CSARDGTRGDEQFF. CDR3 in DNA: TGCAGTGCTAGGGACGGGACTAGGGGCGATGAGCAGTTCTTC.

This clonotype was seen ten or more times. This chain joins TRBV13 and TRBJ2-1; tentative D call: TRBD2 (6 bases). Germline V lookup: CDR1 PRHDT, CDR2 FYEKMQ (reference sequence). This CDR3 has 14 amino acids. Trimming cost V 4 bases and J 6 bases, with 13 bases left between them. The CDR3 bases are TGTGCCAGCAGCTCAGCCCCCGGGGGCAATGAGCAGTTCTTC. It is translated as CASSSAPGGNEQFF.

This clonotype came up a few times. V gene TRBV6-5 combines with J gene TRBJ2-3; a possible D gene is TRBD1 (6 bases). In germline, CDR1 is MNHEY, CDR2 SVGAGI. V was cut by 5 bases and J by 2 bases, with 11 bases left in between. The CDR3 spans 14 residues. The CDR3 protein is CASSPGQYTDTQYF. The DNA for the CDR3 is TGTGCCAGCAGTCCAGGACAGTACACAGATACGCAGTATTTT.

This clonotype was seen repeatedly, ten times or more. The rearrangement joins TRBV10-1 to TRBJ2-2, with D perhaps matching TRBD2 (6 bases). Deletions cut 4 bases from V and 5 bases from J, with 14 bases between. Germline CDR1 and CDR2: WNHNN and SYGVQD (reference sequence). This CDR3 has 15 amino acids. The CDR3 DNA reads TGCGCCAGCAGTGGCGACGGGGGAGGAACCGGGGAGCTGTTTTTT. It encodes CASSGDGGGTGELFF.

This clonotype occurred a few times. This chain joins TRBV20-1 and TRBJ2-3; possible D gene TRBD2, 6 bases. CDR3 size: 10 residues. Looked up from germline, CDR1 is DFQATT and CDR2 is SNEGSKA (reference sequence). In DNA form, the CDR3 reads TGCAGCGCGGGACTGACTACGCAGTATTTT. It codes for CSAGLTTQYF.

This clonotype came up a few times. The rearrangement uses TRBV11-2 and TRBJ2-4; D tentatively reads TRBD1 or TRBD2 (5 bases each). Germline-derived CDR1 and CDR2 are SGHAT and FQNNGV. V was shortened by 4 bases and J by 0 bases, with 16 bases between the two germline ends. This CDR3 has 17 amino acids. CDR3 residues: CASSSPDGALAKNIQYF. The CDR3 DNA is TGTGCCAGCAGCTCTCCGGACGGGGCTCTAGCCAAAAACATTCAGTACTTC.

This clonotype was detected only a few times. The CDR3 loop is CSVQAGSNQPQHF. For the CDR3, the DNA is TGCAGCGTTCAGGCGGGTAGCAATCAGCCCCAGCATTTT. The V call is TRBV29-1, the J call TRBJ1-5; no clear D. There are 13 residues in the CDR3. V was pared by 5 bases and J by 0 bases, with 8 bases between. In germline, CDR1 is SQVTM, CDR2 ANQGSEA.

In this sample, this clonotype turned up a few times. The chain uses TRBV5-1 and TRBJ1-1; 7 bases fit TRBD1. The CDR3 is made up of 16 amino acids. Germline CDR1 is SGHRS and CDR2 is YFSETQ. The trim removed 0 bases at V and 5 bases at J, leaving 10 bases unmatched. CDR3 loop: CASSLDGTDSGTEAFF. CDR3 DNA: TGCGCCAGCAGCTTGGACGGGACAGATTCCGGGACTGAAGCTTTCTTT. Drawing the rest from reference TRBV5-1 and TRBJ1-1, the complete variable domain is KAGVTQTPRYLIKTRGQQVTLSCSPISGHRSVSWYQQTPGQGLQFLFEYFSETQRNKGNFPGRFSGRQFSNSRSEMNVSTLELGDSALYLCASSLDGTDSGTEAFFGQGTRLTVV.

This clonotype came up a few times. The gene calls are TRBV4-3 and TRBJ2-7; 7 nucleotides agree with TRBD2. CDR3 size: 16 residues. V was clipped by 2 bases and J by 0 bases; unmatched bases: 7. Germline CDR1 reads LGHNA; CDR2 reads YSLEER. CDR3 amino acids: CASSQRQTSYSYEQYF. The CDR3 DNA reads TGCGCCAGCAGCCAACGACAGACTAGCTACTCCTACGAGCAGTACTTC.

V is TRBV9 and J is TRBJ2-1; the D gene is possibly TRBD2 (5 bases). This CDR3 comprises 13 residues. Germline values: CDR1 SGDLS, CDR2 YYNGEE. V lost 4 bases to trimming and J lost 8 bases, with 13 bases between them. CDR3 DNA sequence: TGTGCCAGCAGCCATAAGTGGGGAGATGAGCAGTTCTTC. Its translation: CASSHKWGDEQFF.

For this clonotype: This sequence may be a read error, since a much larger clone differs from it by one base. The chain links TRBV12-3 or TRBV12-4 to TRBJ1-6, with TRBD1 identical over 7 bases. This CDR3 contains 14 residues. The CDR3 loop is CASSPGTANSPLNF. The CDR3 DNA reads TGTGCCAGCAGCCCCGGGACAGCGAATTCACCCCTCAACTTT.

V and J are TRBV2 and TRBJ2-7; D may correspond to TRBD1 or TRBD2 (5 bases each). Germline V CDR1 and CDR2: SNHLY, FYNNEI. Trimming pared 6 bases from V and 10 bases from J, leaving 16 bases between. The CDR3 has 12 amino acids. CDR3 sequence reads: CASSLGTSYQYF. In DNA form, the CDR3 reads TGTGCCAGCAGCTTGGGGACGAGCTATCAGTACTTC. Complete variable domain (other parts from reference TRBV2 and TRBJ2-7): EPEVTQTPSHQVTQMGQEVILRCVPISNHLYFYWYRQILGQKVEFLVSFYNNEISEKSEIFDDQFSVERPDGSNFTLKIRSTKLEDSAMYFCASSLGTSYQYFGPGTRLTVT.

J is TRBJ2-5 and V is TRBV9; weak D call: TRBD2 (5 bases). There are 13 residues in the CDR3. The V gene's germline CDR1 is SGDLS and CDR2 YYNGEE. Trimming shortened V by 2 bases and J by 0 bases, and 5 bases separated the two germline ends. In DNA, the CDR3 is TGTGCCAGCAGCGTGAGGGACCAAGAGACCCAGTACTTC. It specifies CASSVRDQETQYF.

This clonotype was found a few times. The rearrangement joins TRBV27 to TRBJ1-6; D is uncertain. Trimming took off 3 bases at V and 0 bases at J, with 6 bases between the two ends. The CDR3 spans 15 residues. The germline V gene has CDR1 MNHEY and CDR2 SMNVEV (reference sequence). The CDR3 spells CASSFQSSYNSPLHF. In DNA, the CDR3 is TGTGCCAGCAGTTTCCAAAGCTCCTATAATTCACCCCTCCACTTT.

The CDR3 bases are TGTGCCAGCAGTCCCCGTGGAGGCCCCAGCTCCTACGAGCAGTACTTC. Translation: CASSPRGGPSSYEQYF. V is TRBV12-3 or TRBV12-4 and J is TRBJ2-7; D is possibly TRBD2 (5 bases). CDR3 length: 16 residues. V was cut by 5 bases and J by 0 bases, with 17 bases left in between.

The CDR3 DNA reads as TGTGCCGCCGCGTCCCGGGACGCTAATTCACCCCTCCACTTT. Its translation: CAAASRDANSPLHF. The V gene is TRBV10-3, the J gene TRBJ1-6; maybe TRBD1 (5 bases). The CDR3 extends over 14 amino acids. The V end was cut by 11 bases, the J end by 6 bases, with 17 bases between. Germline CDR1 ENHRY, CDR2 SYGVKD.

This chain uses TRBV5-4 with TRBJ1-1; the D is unclear. The germline CDR1 and CDR2 sequences are SGHNT and YYREEE (reference sequence). V was cut by 6 bases and J by 2 bases, with 14 bases left in between. There are 14 residues in the CDR3. CDR3 sequence: CASTRDPSNTEAFF. The DNA of the CDR3 is TGTGCCAGCACTCGGGATCCGTCAAACACTGAAGCTTTCTTT.

V gene TRBV5-6 combines with J gene TRBJ2-3; D might be TRBD2 (6 bases). V lost 0 bases and J lost 0, with 11 bases in between. In germline, CDR1 is SGHDT, CDR2 YYEEEE. The CDR3 covers 16 residues. The chain's CDR3 is CASSLEGGPSTDTQYF. In DNA, the CDR3 is TGTGCCAGCAGCTTGGAGGGAGGACCAAGCACAGATACGCAGTATTTT.

This clonotype has at least ten counts. The chain's CDR3 is CASSSLQGARETQYF. DNA of the CDR3: TGTGCCAGCAGTTCCCTCCAGGGGGCTCGGGAGACCCAGTACTTC. The chain couples TRBV28 to TRBJ2-5, with 8 bases identical to TRBD1. The ends lost 4 bases at V and 5 bases at J; junction bases unmatched: 9. Germline lookup yields CDR1 MDHEN and CDR2 SYDVKM. The CDR3 is 15 residues long.

The rearrangement joins TRBV7-2 to TRBJ2-3; the match to TRBD2 covers 13 bases. Looked up from germline, CDR1 is SGHTA and CDR2 is FQGNSA. V dropped 0 bases and J dropped 1; count of bases not matched to a gene: 7. There are 19 residues in the CDR3. CDR3 amino acids: CASSLAGLAGLVGTDTQYF. The DNA for the CDR3 is TGTGCCAGCAGCTTAGCGGGACTAGCGGGGTTGGTAGGCACAGATACGCAGTATTTT.

The V and J genes are TRBV5-4 and TRBJ2-7; D is tentatively TRBD1 or TRBD2 (5 bases each). CDR1 SGHNT and CDR2 YYREEE come from the germline V gene (reference sequence). V was clipped by 3 bases and J by 2 bases, with 9 bases between them. This CDR3 is 13 amino acids long. The CDR3 DNA sequence: TGTGCCAGCAGCTGGGACCCGACCTACGAGCAGTACTTC. Amino acids: CASSWDPTYEQYF.

This clonotype was observed many times. The genes are TRBV21-1 and TRBJ1-1; TRBD1, the table's D call, lacks a check against the DNA. TRBV21-1 counts as a pseudogene. The CDR3 contains 15 residues. In DNA form, the CDR3 reads TGTGCCAGTCCTTGGACAGGGGGAATGGGCACTGAAGCTTTCTTT. This gives the protein CASPWTGGMGTEAFF.

There are many counts of this clonotype. V is TRBV20-1 and J is TRBJ2-7, with D possibly TRBD2 on 6 matching bases. The V gene lost 2 bases and the J gene lost 3 bases, with 17 bases spanning the gap. This CDR3 has 15 residues. CDR1 DFQATT and CDR2 SNEGSKA come from the germline V gene (reference sequence). The CDR3 sequence is CSARTTLRGGYEQYF. DNA of the CDR3: TGCAGTGCTAGAACCACACTTCGGGGAGGCTACGAGCAGTACTTC.

This clonotype was seen a handful of times. The chain employs TRBV12-3 or TRBV12-4 and TRBJ1-6, with 11 bases matching TRBD1. CDR3 length equals 16 residues. J was trimmed by 8 bases and V by 5 bases; bases with no gene match: 8. CDR3 sequence (DNA): TGTGCCAGCAGTCCCGGCGGGACAGGGGGTTATTCACCCCTCCACTTT. It is translated as CASSPGGTGGYSPLHF.

This clonotype appeared a few times. This chain uses TRBV9 with TRBJ1-6, with D possibly matching TRBD1 (6 bases). V shed 2 bases and J shed 7 bases, with 13 bases lying between them. Germline lookup yields CDR1 SGDLS and CDR2 YYNGEE. This CDR3 is 15 amino acids long. The CDR3 spells CASSVSGDPNSPLHF. The CDR3 DNA reads as TGTGCCAGCAGCGTTTCAGGGGACCCCAATTCACCCCTCCACTTT.

This clonotype was detected ten times or more. The chain employs TRBV10-3 and TRBJ1-2, with 9 bases lining up with TRBD1. Germline V gene sequence: CDR1 ENHRY, CDR2 SYGVKD. This CDR3 contains 15 residues. After removal of 4 bases from V and 5 bases from J, the junction contained 8 bases not matched to a gene. This CDR3 is CAISAVSGTGYGYTF. The CDR3 DNA follows: TGTGCCATCAGTGCCGTTTCCGGGACAGGGTATGGCTACACCTTC.

This rearrangement joins TRBV12-3 or TRBV12-4 to TRBJ2-7; D may be TRBD2 (6 bases). The CDR3 totals 14 residues. V was cut by 3 bases and J by 3 bases, with 12 bases left in between. This CDR3 reads CASSFGTSGYEQYF. CDR3 sequence (DNA): TGTGCCAGCAGTTTTGGGACTTCTGGCTACGAGCAGTACTTC.

The gene calls are TRBV5-1 and TRBJ2-2; D is unclear. The V gene lost 4 bases and the J gene lost 6 bases, with 19 bases spanning the gap. The CDR3 extends over 16 amino acids. From germline, CDR1 is SGHRS and CDR2 YFSETQ. The CDR3: CASSPGHGRSAGELFF. CDR3 DNA: TGCGCCAGCAGCCCTGGCCACGGTCGGTCCGCCGGGGAGCTGTTTTTT.

In its sample, this clonotype was seen many times. The chain employs TRBV29-1 and TRBJ2-3; 12 nucleotides agree with TRBD2. The length of the CDR3 is 15 residues. From germline, CDR1 is SQVTM and CDR2 ANQGSEA. V trimming: 4 bases; J trimming: 4 bases; junction bases outside the gene matches: 6. The CDR3 DNA sequence: TGCAGCGTTGCTCCCCTAGCGGGAGGGGCAGATACGCAGTATTTT. Protein sequence: CSVAPLAGGADTQYF.

This clonotype appeared a few times. As DNA, the CDR3 is TGTGCCAGCAGCAAAACATTAAGGAGGAGACCCCCTGAGGACGAGCAGTACTTC. It codes for CASSKTLRRRPPEDEQYF. This chain connects TRBV21-1 to TRBJ2-7; the table's D call TRBD1 went unverified against the DNA. TRBV21-1 is described as a pseudogene. This CDR3 has 18 amino acids.

On this clonotype itself: A much larger clone lies a single base off, so this may be a read error. This sequence joins TRBV7-9 and TRBJ2-7; unclear D gene. Germline values: CDR1 SEHNR, CDR2 FQNEAQ (reference sequence). The ends were cut back, 3 bases at V and 7 bases at J, with 10 bases in the middle. This CDR3 has 12 residues. Here the CDR3 DNA reads TGTGCCAGCAGCTTGGAGTATAGGGAGCAGTACTTC. Its translation is CASSLEYREQYF.